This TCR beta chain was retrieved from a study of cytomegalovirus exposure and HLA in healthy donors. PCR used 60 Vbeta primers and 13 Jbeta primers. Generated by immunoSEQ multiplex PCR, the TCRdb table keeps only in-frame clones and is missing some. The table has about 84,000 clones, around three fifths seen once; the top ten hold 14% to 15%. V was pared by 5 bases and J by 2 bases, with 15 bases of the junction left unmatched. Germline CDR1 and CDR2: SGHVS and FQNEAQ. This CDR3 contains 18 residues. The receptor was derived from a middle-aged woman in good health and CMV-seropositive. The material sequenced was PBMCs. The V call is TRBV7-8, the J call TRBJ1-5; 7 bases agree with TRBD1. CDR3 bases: TGTGCCAGCAGCCCCTCTCAAACAGGGGCGTGGGGCAATCAGCCCCAGCATTTT. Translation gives CASSPSQTGAWGNQPQHF.